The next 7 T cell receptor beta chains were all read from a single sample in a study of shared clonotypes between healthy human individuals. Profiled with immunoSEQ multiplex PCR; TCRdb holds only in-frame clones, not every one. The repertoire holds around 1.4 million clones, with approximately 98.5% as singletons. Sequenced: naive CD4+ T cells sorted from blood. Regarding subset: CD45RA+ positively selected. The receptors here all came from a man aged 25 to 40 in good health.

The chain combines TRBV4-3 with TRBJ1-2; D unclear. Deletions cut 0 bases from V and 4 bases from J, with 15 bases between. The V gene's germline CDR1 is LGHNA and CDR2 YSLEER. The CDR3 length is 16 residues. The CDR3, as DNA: TGCGCCAGCAGCCAAGATCACGTCGGCAGGCCCTATGGCTACACCTTC. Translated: CASSQDHVGRPYGYTF.

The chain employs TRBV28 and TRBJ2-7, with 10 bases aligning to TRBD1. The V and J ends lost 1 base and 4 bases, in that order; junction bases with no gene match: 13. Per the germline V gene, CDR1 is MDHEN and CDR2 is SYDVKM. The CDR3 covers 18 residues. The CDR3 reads CASSLSQTKTGGMYEQYF. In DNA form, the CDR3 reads TGTGCCAGCAGTTTATCCCAAACAAAGACAGGGGGCATGTACGAGCAGTACTTC.

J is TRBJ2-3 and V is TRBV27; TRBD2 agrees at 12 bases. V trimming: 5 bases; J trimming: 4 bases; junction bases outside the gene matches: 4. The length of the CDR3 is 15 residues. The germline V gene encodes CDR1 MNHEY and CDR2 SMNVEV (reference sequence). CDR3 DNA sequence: TGTGCCAGCAGTATACTAGCGGGAGGTTCAGATACGCAGTATTTT. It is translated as CASSILAGGSDTQYF.

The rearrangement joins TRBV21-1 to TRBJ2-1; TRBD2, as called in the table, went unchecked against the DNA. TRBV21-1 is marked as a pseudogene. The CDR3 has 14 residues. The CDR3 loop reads CASSPGGRSNEQFF. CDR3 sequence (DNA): TGTGCCAGCAGCCCTGGCGGGAGGAGCAATGAGCAGTTCTTC.

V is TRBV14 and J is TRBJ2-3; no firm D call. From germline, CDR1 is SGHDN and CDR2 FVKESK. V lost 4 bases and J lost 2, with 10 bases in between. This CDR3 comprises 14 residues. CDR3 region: CASSPGGFTDTQYF. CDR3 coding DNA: TGTGCCAGCAGCCCCGGCGGATTCACAGATACGCAGTATTTT. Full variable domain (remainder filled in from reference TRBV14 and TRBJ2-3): EAGVTQFPSHSVIEKGQTVTLRCDPISGHDNLYWYRRVMGKEIKFLLHFVKESKQDESGMPNNRFLAERTGGTYSTLKVQPAELEDSGVYFCASSPGGFTDTQYFGPGTRLTVL.

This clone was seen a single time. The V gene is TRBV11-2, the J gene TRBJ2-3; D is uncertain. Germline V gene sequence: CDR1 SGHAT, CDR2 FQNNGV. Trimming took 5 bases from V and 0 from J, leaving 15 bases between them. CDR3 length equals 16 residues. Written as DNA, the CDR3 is TGTGCCAGCAGCCGAGTCAGGAGACGAAGCACAGATACGCAGTATTTT. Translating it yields CASSRVRRRSTDTQYF.

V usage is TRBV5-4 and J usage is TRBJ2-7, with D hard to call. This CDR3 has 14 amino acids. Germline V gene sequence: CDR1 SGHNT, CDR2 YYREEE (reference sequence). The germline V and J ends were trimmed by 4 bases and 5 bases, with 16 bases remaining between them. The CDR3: CASSQSSSHNEQYF. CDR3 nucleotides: TGTGCCAGCAGCCAATCTTCTTCGCATAACGAGCAGTACTTC.